This T cell receptor beta chain was retrieved from a study of T and B cells in COVID-19 patients (dated by TCRdb to 2020 to 2022). For context, the study as a whole: In this study, adaptive immunity was profiled in COVID-19 patients who either had active infection or had recovered, using TRB and IGH repertoire sequencing of peripheral blood. In the active-infection cohort, about 60% of the 20 patients were critically ill and required mechanical ventilation or ECMO. Two patients were included in both the recovered and active cohorts because samples were available from active disease and after recovery. Up to 9 follow-up blood samples were collected per patient, with some samples spanning different disease stages in the same individual. An age-matched reference group of 39 healthy donors negative for COVID-19 antibodies served as the comparison for repertoire analyses. The recovered cohort had a median age of roughly 35 years, compared with 67 years in the active-infection cohort. Of the approximately 20 patients in the active-infection cohort, approximately 18 had comorbidities associated with unfavorable COVID-19 outcome. Over 7 million TCR sequences were analysed from a TCR and BCR sequence repository that comprised roughly 38 patients and 65 or so time points. A recovered cohort comprised roughly 19 patients contributing some 22 samples, mostly after mild to moderate COVID-19 managed as outpatients. Overall study outcomes, separate from this receptor: A total of 2,200 or so TCR clusters were exclusive to the recovered cohort, and 25 to 40 of those clusters were low-pGen clusters. Specific T cell subsets (CD4+/Treg/CD8+) and sorted SARS-CoV-2-responsive or tetramer+ T cells had not yet been sequenced, with those experiments still ongoing. Strongly skewed TRBV/TRBJ gene usage was reported in patients with COVID-19. It was stated that prospective validation of the reported TCR clusters was required before the clusters could be put to clinical use. Blood samples from mildly ill patients during symptoms and early samples from severe cases were scarce. The cohort was considered too small to assess HLA contributions to COVID-19 susceptibility or severity. In active COVID-19, TRB repertoires were highly clonal, while at recovery, diversity and richness increased above the levels seen in healthy donors.

Reads for this sample came from an Illumina MiSeq. Multiplex PCR with BIOMED2 TRB-A/B primer pools was used to amplify the TRB rearrangements. Illumina-compatible adapters and 7-nucleotide sample barcodes were attached to the amplicons in two consecutive PCRs. All library PCRs used Phusion HS II polymerase. The amplicons were purified from gel with the NucleoSpin Gel and PCR Clean-up kit, measured on Qubit, and then pooled at 4 to 5 nM. Amplicon pool quality was checked on an Agilent 2100 Bioanalyzer before Illumina next-generation sequencing. The authors processed their data as follows. TRB rearrangements were annotated with MiXCR 3.0.8 using the default MiXCR reference library. Non-productive reads and sequences with fewer than 2 reads were removed, and each unique CDR3 nucleotide sequence was counted as one clone. Clonality, diversity, richness and V-J gene usage were computed in R 3.5.1. TCR clustering by CDR3 similarity used GLIPH2, with generation probabilities calculated by OLGA. GLIPH2 clusters were kept only if they contained at least four unique TCR clonotypes found in at least three individuals. Using fastp trimming at Q25 and MiXCR clonotype assembly, TCRdb reanalyzed the public sequencing data and kept in-frame beta chains. For every CDR3 protein sequence, its rows merge into one entry that carries the most common genes and DNA. These V and J calls rely on TCRdb rather than the paper's analysis. Counted in this sample were 20,000 to 30,000 distinct CDR3 sequences; approximately 29% of them appeared once. The ten largest make up more than 1.5% of the sample.

Genomic DNA extracted from blood was used in amounts of roughly 250-500 ng for amplification of TRB repertoires. This clonotype was detected only a few times. Its antigen is still unknown. No much larger clone exists at a distance of one base, and base qualities are not known. From cysteine to phenylalanine, the CDR3 is 12 amino acids long. Kept here is only the CDR3 DNA, which spans 36 bases and is read in frame from base 1. V gives up 4 bases and J gives up 6 bases, and the segment between their germline ends measures 9 bases. The germline V gene sets CDR1 to MNHNS and CDR2 to SASEGT. Sequences were obtained from blood. The chain was built from TRBV6-1 and TRBJ2-5, with no confidently assigned D gene. This sequence originates from a human donor who had recovered from COVID-19. The CDR3 corresponds to CASSGVGKTQYF. The nucleotides read TGTGCCAGCAGTGGGGTGGGGAAGACCCAGTACTTC.